This TCR beta chain was sequenced during a study of T cell repertoires in cytomegalovirus infection. Study-wide context: Researchers turned to recently identified HLA-C-restricted CMV epitopes as well as well-studied HLA-B-restricted ones. Matching HLA type and CMV infection were both indicated by public TCR beta signatures.

This clonotype appeared many times. The antigen is undetermined. Germline CDR1 reads ENHRY; CDR2 reads SYGVKD. V trimming: 6 bases; J trimming: 2 bases; junction bases outside the gene matches: 14. The length of the CDR3 is 18 residues. Study-level findings and limits: The cumulative frequency of public TCR beta families identified carriers of CMV plus the relevant HLA. It was HLA-C-restricted CMV-specific TCR beta clonotypes that dominated the response ex vivo.

TCRdb re-analysed the reads in MiXCR, keeping a single row per CDR3 protein. The table lists about 920,000 distinct CDR3 sequences, roughly 31% of them singletons, with about an eighth in the top ten. This chain connects TRBV10-3 to TRBJ2-3; 10 bases agree with TRBD2. The sample consisted of cultured CD8+ T cells from PBMCs, taken from culture after CMV antigen stimulation. This sequence originates from a human donor in good health (CMV status not recorded). Some clones in this sample may be carry-over from other donors' samples. In nucleotides, the CDR3 is TGTGCCATCAGCGGCGAAAGGTTGAGCGGGGGGGCCACAGATACGCAGTATTTT. This encodes CAISGERLSGGATDTQYF.